These 32 T cell receptor beta chains originate from one sample sequenced in a study of cytomegalovirus exposure and HLA in healthy donors. Amplification used 60 Vbeta primers and 13 Jbeta primers. The assay was immunoSEQ multiplex PCR, and TCRdb's table has in-frame clones only and misses some. The sample shows some 120,000 clones, roughly 85% of them seen only once. Sample: PBMCs. Receptors were obtained from a man in his thirties or forties in good health and CMV-seropositive.

Here the CDR3 reads CASSLFGQQNTEAFF. CDR3 in DNA: TGCGCCAGCAGCTTGTTTGGACAACAGAACACTGAAGCTTTCTTT. The chain carries TRBV5-1 and TRBJ1-1, with TRBD1 as a possible D gene (5 bases). Between the trimmed V and J ends, which lost 1 base and 1 base, there was a span of 11 bases. Germline V gene data show CDR1 as SGHRS and CDR2 as YFSETQ. The length of the CDR3 is 15 residues.

This chain joins TRBV6-4 and TRBJ2-7, with 7 bases that match TRBD1. This CDR3 spans 14 amino acids. With 8 bases clipped from V and 2 bases from J, the junction kept 9 bases outside the gene matches. Per germline, CDR1 MRHNA and CDR2 SNTAGT. CDR3 residues: CASFKRDRTYEQYF. The CDR3, as DNA: TGTGCCAGCTTTAAAAGGGACAGAACCTACGAGCAGTACTTC.

The sample holds one count of this clone. V and J are TRBV29-1 and TRBJ2-1; possible D gene TRBD2, 6 bases. V shed 3 bases and J shed 6 bases, with 12 bases lying between them. Germline V gene sequence: CDR1 SQVTM, CDR2 ANQGSEA. This CDR3 has 13 amino acids. For the CDR3, the DNA is TGCAGCGTTGAGGAGGACTATTTCAATGAGCAGTTCTTC. It is translated as CSVEEDYFNEQFF.

J is TRBJ2-1 and V is TRBV2, with TRBD2 identical over 11 bases. The trim removed 8 bases at V and 4 bases at J, leaving 4 bases unmatched. This CDR3 is 14 amino acids long. The germline CDR1 and CDR2 sequences are SNHLY and FYNNEI. CDR3 nucleotide sequence: TGTGCCAGCCTAGCGGGAGGCCTATACAATGAGCAGTTCTTC. Its protein product is CASLAGGLYNEQFF. The whole variable domain, filled in from reference TRBV2 and TRBJ2-1, reads EPEVTQTPSHQVTQMGQEVILRCVPISNHLYFYWYRQILGQKVEFLVSFYNNEISEKSEIFDDQFSVERPDGSNFTLKIRSTKLEDSAMYFCASLAGGLYNEQFFGPGTRLTVL.

The chain employs TRBV5-1 and TRBJ2-1; D unresolved. V was pared by 4 bases and J by 7 bases, with 12 bases between. The CDR3 covers 13 residues. The V gene's germline CDR1 is SGHRS and CDR2 YFSETQ. The CDR3 DNA is TGCGCCAGCAGCCTCTGGGCTGGTAATGAGCAGTTCTTC. Its protein product is CASSLWAGNEQFF.

The chain joins TRBV6-1 to TRBJ2-1; the D gene is possibly TRBD1 (6 bases). CDR3 length equals 14 residues. Germline CDR1 reads MNHNS; CDR2 reads SASEGT. V dropped 6 bases and J dropped 8 bases, with 17 bases sitting between them. CDR3 amino acids: CASRSRGQGYEQFF. The CDR3 region has the DNA TGTGCCAGCAGGAGTAGAGGGCAGGGGTATGAGCAGTTCTTC.

The V call is TRBV5-1, the J call TRBJ2-7; 9 bases map to TRBD1. The CDR3 totals 14 residues. The germline V gene has CDR1 SGHRS and CDR2 YFSETQ. The V segment lost 4 bases and the J segment 4 bases; nucleotides outside the gene matches: 6. DNA for the CDR3: TGCGCCAGCAGCCTATCGACAGGGGGGTACGAGCAGTACGTC. This encodes CASSLSTGGYEQYV.

This clone was recorded a few times. The rearrangement uses TRBV23-1 and TRBJ2-7; the D gene is possibly TRBD2 (6 bases). TRBV23-1 counts as an open reading frame of uncertain function. The CDR3 spans 14 residues. V gave up 3 bases and J gave up 6 bases, with 15 bases separating them. CDR3 DNA sequence: TGCGCCAGCAGTCAGGGACTCCGTCGGGCCGAGCAGTACGTC. The encoded protein is CASSQGLRRAEQYV.

The genes are TRBV10-1 and TRBJ1-4, with D perhaps TRBD1 (5 bases). The CDR3 runs 14 residues. Germline assignment: CDR1 WNHNN and CDR2 SYGVQD (reference sequence). Trimming removed 0 bases at V and 3 bases at J, with 5 bases between. The CDR3 loop reads CASSESTANEKLFF. As DNA, the CDR3 is TGCGCCAGCAGTGAGTCGACAGCTAATGAAAAACTGTTTTTT.

This rearrangement joins TRBV19 to TRBJ1-2; D is perhaps TRBD1 (6 bases). The CDR3 runs to 18 residues. Trimming removed 3 bases at V and 8 bases at J, with 28 bases between. Germline CDR1 and CDR2: LNHDA and SQIVND (reference sequence). The CDR3 nucleotides read TGTGCCAGTAGTATCGCCCCAGCCGCTTTCTGGACAGCTGAAGGCTACACCTTC. This sequence encodes CASSIAPAAFWTAEGYTF.

The chain joins TRBV30 to TRBJ1-4, with TRBD1 matching over 7 bases. The CDR3 runs 13 residues. The J segment lost 4 bases and the V segment lost 4 bases, leaving 3 bases of the junction unmatched. Germline CDR1 is GTSNPN and CDR2 is SVGIG (reference sequence). The CDR3 sequence: CAWKGDSNEKLFF. CDR3 coding DNA: TGTGCCTGGAAGGGGGACAGTAATGAAAAACTGTTTTTT.

The chain uses TRBV7-9 and TRBJ1-5; tentative D call: TRBD1 (6 bases). Germline CDR1 reads SEHNR; CDR2 reads FQNEAQ (reference sequence). There are 14 residues in the CDR3. V was clipped by 3 bases and J by 7 bases, with 13 bases between them. The CDR3 DNA sequence: TGTGCCAGCAGCTTGAGTACAGGGAGCCAGCCCCAGCATTTT. As protein: CASSLSTGSQPQHF.

This clone was counted a few times. The V and J genes are TRBV2 and TRBJ2-3, with D possibly matching TRBD1 (5 bases). The germline gives CDR1 SNHLY, CDR2 FYNNEI. The CDR3 is 15 amino acids. The V end was cut by 1 base, the J end by 0 bases, with 8 bases between. DNA for the CDR3: TGTGCCAGCAGTGAAGGCAGGGCCAGCACAGATACGCAGTATTTT. As protein: CASSEGRASTDTQYF. Based on the CDR3 plus reference TRBV2 and TRBJ2-3, the full variable domain is EPEVTQTPSHQVTQMGQEVILRCVPISNHLYFYWYRQILGQKVEFLVSFYNNEISEKSEIFDDQFSVERPDGSNFTLKIRSTKLEDSAMYFCASSEGRASTDTQYFGPGTRLTVL.

The rearrangement links TRBV28 to TRBJ2-1, with 11 bases fitting TRBD2. This CDR3 is built from 15 residues. Germline V gives CDR1 MDHEN, CDR2 SYDVKM. With V trimmed by 3 bases and J by 3 bases, 1 base remained unmatched. The CDR3 coding sequence is TGTGCCAGCAGTTTTAGCGGGGGGGTCTACAATGAGCAGTTCTTC. Amino acids: CASSFSGGVYNEQFF.

The J gene is TRBJ2-7, the V gene TRBV28; D is perhaps TRBD1 (6 bases). V was shortened by 10 bases and J by 3 bases, with 16 bases between the two germline ends. Germline CDR1 is MDHEN and CDR2 is SYDVKM. The CDR3 sequence is 13 residues long. CDR3 nucleotides: TGTGCCACCTACTCCCAGACAGGCTACGAGCAGTACTTC. This encodes CATYSQTGYEQYF.

The rearrangement joins TRBV30 to TRBJ1-5; 9 nucleotides match TRBD1. The CDR3 contains 13 residues. CDR1 and CDR2 (germline): GTSNPN, SVGIG (reference sequence). Trimming cost V 5 bases and J 5 bases; bases outside gene matches: 4. CDR3 protein: CAWQGQGDQPQHF. The CDR3 coding sequence is TGTGCCTGGCAGGGACAGGGAGATCAGCCCCAGCATTTT.

V gene TRBV15 combines with J gene TRBJ1-1, with TRBD1 matching over 8 bases. The CDR3 is made up of 15 amino acids. Germline assignment: CDR1 LNHNV and CDR2 YYDKDF (reference sequence). V lost 4 bases and J lost 1; bases outside the gene matches: 5. Here the CDR3 DNA reads TGTGCCACCAGCACAGGGGGCGCGGAGAACACTGAAGCTTTCTTT. Translating it yields CATSTGGAENTEAFF.

As to this clone: The same CDR3 can be traced to other DNA sequences in this sample. The gene calls are TRBV11-2 and TRBJ1-2, with TRBD1 matching 11 bases. The V gene's germline CDR1 is SGHAT and CDR2 FQNNGV. CDR3 length: 15 amino acids. The junction had 6 bases not matched to a gene; V was cut back by 5 bases and J by 4 bases. The CDR3 DNA sequence: TGTGCCAGCAGCCCCCGGACAGGGGGCCGCTATGGCTACACCTTC. Protein sequence: CASSPRTGGRYGYTF.

The chain links TRBV27 to TRBJ1-4; possibly TRBD1 for D (6 bases). CDR1 MNHEY and CDR2 SMNVEV come from the germline V gene (reference sequence). The length of the CDR3 is 15 residues. V was pared by 6 bases and J by 8 bases, with 19 bases between. Here the CDR3 DNA reads TGTGCCAGCAGCCCCGGGGGGGGGCTGAGAGAAAAACTGTTTTTT. Translation gives CASSPGGGLREKLFF.

The chain couples TRBV30 to TRBJ1-4; 10 positions agree with TRBD1. The ends lost 1 base at V and 4 bases at J; junction bases unmatched: 6. The CDR3 covers 16 residues. Looked up from germline, CDR1 is GTSNPN and CDR2 is SVGIG (reference sequence). DNA for the CDR3: TGTGCCTGGAGTGAGGGGACAGGGGCCGGTAATGAAAAACTGTTTTTT. Translated: CAWSEGTGAGNEKLFF.

The chain carries TRBV7-6 and TRBJ1-3; perhaps TRBD1 as D (6 bases). The V gene's germline CDR1 is SGHVS and CDR2 FNYEAQ. The CDR3 runs to 14 residues. V lost 5 bases and J lost 2, with 10 bases in between. CDR3 protein: CASSVTGTGNTIYF. CDR3 bases: TGTGCCAGCAGCGTAACAGGGACTGGAAACACCATATATTTT.

The V gene is TRBV10-1, the J gene TRBJ2-5; 12 bases align to TRBD2. V dropped 2 bases and J dropped 5; count of bases not matched to a gene: 3. CDR1 is WNHNN, CDR2 SYGVQD, per germline (reference sequence). This CDR3 contains 15 residues. Here the CDR3 reads CASSEGLAGTETQYF. The CDR3 nucleotides are TGCGCCAGCAGTGAGGGACTAGCGGGAACGGAGACCCAGTACTTC.

V gene TRBV19 combines with J gene TRBJ2-1; 9 nucleotides agree with TRBD2. The germline V gene encodes CDR1 LNHDA and CDR2 SQIVND (reference sequence). The CDR3 consists of 17 residues. With V trimmed by 8 bases and J by 2 bases, 13 bases remained unmatched. This CDR3 is CASSLRLAGTTYNEQFF. The CDR3 coding sequence is TGTGCCAGTTCCTTGAGGCTAGCGGGGACAACCTACAATGAGCAGTTCTTC. Using reference TRBV19 and TRBJ2-1 for the parts outside the CDR3, the full variable domain is DGGITQSPKYLFRKEGQNVTLSCEQNLNHDAMYWYRQDPGQGLRLIYYSQIVNDFQKGDIAEGYSVSREKKESFPLTVTSAQKNPTAFYLCASSLRLAGTTYNEQFFGPGTRLTVL.

This clone was seen only once. The rearrangement uses TRBV16 and TRBJ1-2, with D perhaps TRBD1 (6 bases). The germline V gene has CDR1 KGHSY and CDR2 FQNENV. The CDR3 is 14 amino acids. V lost 0 bases to trimming and J lost 6 bases, with 11 bases between them. CDR3 bases: TGTGCCAGCAGCCAATCCGGCGGGGGCAATGGCTACACCTTC. The encoded protein is CASSQSGGGNGYTF.

The chain combines TRBV7-9 with TRBJ1-5; D might be TRBD1 (6 bases). V lost 4 bases to trimming and J lost 3 bases, with 10 bases between them. The CDR3 consists of 14 residues. Germline V gene lookup returns CDR1 SEHNR and CDR2 FQNEAQ (reference sequence). The CDR3 is CASSSGQSNQPQHF. CDR3 in DNA: TGTGCCAGCAGCTCAGGACAGTCCAATCAGCCCCAGCATTTT.

The rearrangement uses TRBV4-1 and TRBJ2-1, with TRBD2 identical over 16 bases. CDR3 size: 16 residues. V shed 3 bases, J shed 10 bases, and the junction held 6 bases outside the gene matches. Germline lookup yields CDR1 MGHRA and CDR2 YSYEKL. The CDR3 sequence is CASSQGTSGGAGEQFF. In DNA, the CDR3 is TGCGCCAGCAGCCAGGGGACTAGCGGGGGGGCAGGGGAGCAGTTCTTC.

The chain combines TRBV11-2 with TRBJ1-1; tentative D call: TRBD1 (6 bases). CDR3 size: 13 residues. Germline CDR1 SGHAT, CDR2 FQNNGV. V was pared by 6 bases and J by 3 bases, with 11 bases between. CDR3 residues: CASREQGYTEAFF. The DNA of the CDR3 is TGTGCCAGCAGAGAACAGGGATACACTGAAGCTTTCTTT. Combining the CDR3 with reference TRBV11-2 and TRBJ1-1 gives the whole variable domain EAGVAQSPRYKIIEKRQSVAFWCNPISGHATLYWYQQILGQGPKLLIQFQNNGVVDDSQLPKDRFSAERLKGVDSTLKIQPAKLEDSAVYLCASREQGYTEAFFGQGTRLTVV.

The chain links TRBV5-4 to TRBJ2-2; tentatively, D is TRBD1 (5 bases). Trimming left V 3 bases short and J 2 bases short, with 8 bases between. The CDR3 contains 14 residues. Germline-derived CDR1 and CDR2 are SGHNT and YYREEE (reference sequence). The CDR3 nucleotides read TGTGCCAGCAGCTATGGACACAACACCGGGGAGCTGTTTTTT. It encodes CASSYGHNTGELFF.

The chain combines TRBV7-2 with TRBJ2-6; D uncertain. CDR1 and CDR2 from the germline V gene are SGHTA and FQGNSA. The V and J ends lost 3 bases and 0 bases respectively, with 6 bases between them. This CDR3 has 15 amino acids. The CDR3 coding sequence is TGTGCCAGCAGCTTCGGTCTCTCTGGGGCCAACGTCCTGACTTTC. It codes for CASSFGLSGANVLTF.

The V call is TRBV18, the J call TRBJ2-2, with 7 bases aligning to TRBD2. This CDR3 is 14 amino acids long. V lost 6 bases, J lost 5 bases, and 6 bases stayed unmatched. Germline V lookup: CDR1 KGHSH, CDR2 LQKENI. CDR3 sequence: CASSSAAGTGELFF. For the CDR3, the DNA is TGTGCCAGCTCCTCGGCAGCGGGAACCGGGGAGCTGTTTTTT. The full variable domain, in which reference TRBV18 and TRBJ2-2 provide the parts outside the CDR3, is NAGVMQNPRHLVRRRGQEARLRCSPMKGHSHVYWYRQLPEEGLKFMVYLQKENIIDESGMPKERFSAEFPKEGPSILRIQQVVRGDSAAYFCASSSAAGTGELFFGEGSRLTVL.

The genes are TRBV12-5 and TRBJ1-1, with TRBD1 identical over 11 bases. Germline loops: CDR1 LGHNT, CDR2 FRNRAP. CDR3 length equals 15 residues. With 5 bases clipped from V and 3 bases from J, the junction kept 5 bases outside the gene matches. The CDR3 region has the DNA TGTGCTAGTGGTACCGGACAGGGGGCCGACACTGAAGCTTTCTTT. Protein sequence: CASGTGQGADTEAFF.

This sequence joins TRBV15 and TRBJ2-3; TRBD2 aligns across 7 bases. The CDR3 extends over 16 amino acids. V was pared by 6 bases and J by 2 bases, with 11 bases of the junction left unmatched. The germline V gene has CDR1 LNHNV and CDR2 YYDKDF (reference sequence). CDR3 protein: CATRPGGDYSTDTQYF. CDR3 coding DNA: TGTGCCACCAGACCCGGCGGGGACTATTCCACAGATACGCAGTATTTT.